These T cell receptor beta chains were read from a single sample in a study. Using its own MiXCR run on the 5' RACE reads, TCRdb lists one record per CDR3 protein. The data show 35,000 to 55,000 distinct CDR3 sequences, over 20% seen once. Sequencing input: Tregs sorted from a lymph node. Receptor source: a female donor with breast cancer. CDR3s include the opening cysteine and the closing phenylalanine or tryptophan. A D gene is named only where the DNA matches it firmly. The size entry is marked missing in some rows and otherwise reads once, few, many or a size class.

j_call,cdr3_length,d_call,v_call,clone_size,cdr3_nt,cdr3_aa
TRBJ2-7,15,.,TRBV25-1,few,TGTGCCAGCAGTGACGCCCACCGACGAGCCGGCGAGCAGTACTTC,CASSDAHRRAGEQYF
TRBJ1-4,14,.,TRBV6-1,many,TGTGCCAGCAGTTTAAGGGGGTTCGGTGAAAAACTGTTTTTT,CASSLRGFGEKLFF
TRBJ2-7,14,.,TRBV20-1,few,TGCAGTGCTAGAGATATAGTGGACCCCTACGAGCAGTACTTC,CSARDIVDPYEQYF
TRBJ1-3,15,.,TRBV4-1,few,TGCGCCAGCAGCTCTTCCGGGGGTCCCGGAAACACCATATATTTT,CASSSSGGPGNTIYF
TRBJ2-5,14,.,TRBV6-2/TRBV6-3,few,TGTGCCAGCAGACAACTAGGGGGGAAAGAGACCCAGTACTTC,CASRQLGGKETQYF
TRBJ1-5,15,.,TRBV28,.,TGTGCCAGCAGCCCGGCGGGGGAAGGCAATCAGCCCCAGCATTTT,CASSPAGEGNQPQHF
TRBJ1-3,15,.,TRBV3-1,once,TGTGCCAGCAGCCCGATGTGGGGAACTGGAAACACCATATATTTT,CASSPMWGTGNTIYF
TRBJ2-7,14,.,TRBV11-2,many,TGTGCCAGCAGCTTAGGCGGGATAACATACGAGCAGTACTTC,CASSLGGITYEQYF
TRBJ2-7,15,.,TRBV6-1,few,TGTGCCAGCAGTGAAGTGTCCCAGACCTCCTACGAGCAGTACTTC,CASSEVSQTSYEQYF
TRBJ2-1,15,TRBD2,TRBV5-1,many,TGCGCCAGCAGCTCCACTAGCGGGATCTACAATGAGCAGTTCTTC,CASSSTSGIYNEQFF
TRBJ2-1,16,TRBD2,TRBV5-1,many,TGCGCCAGCAGCTCGACCGGGACTAGCAGCGGGGATGAGCAGTTCTTC,CASSSTGTSSGDEQFF
TRBJ2-5,13,.,TRBV5-1,few,TGCGCCAGCAGCTTGCGGGTCCAAGAGACCCAGTACTTC,CASSLRVQETQYF
TRBJ2-7,16,.,TRBV5-5,.,TGTGCCAGCAGCTTAACAGCTCCAAGCGCCTCCTACGAGCAGTACTTC,CASSLTAPSASYEQYF
TRBJ2-1,12,.,TRBV5-1,.,TGCGCCAGCAGCTTGGGCGACAATGAGCAGTTCTTC,CASSLGDNEQFF
TRBJ2-1,13,.,TRBV19,.,TGTGCCAGTAGTATCGCACAGTACAATGAGCAGTTCTTC,CASSIAQYNEQFF
TRBJ2-5,15,TRBD2,TRBV5-1,.,TGCGCCAGCAGCTTAAGAGCGGGAGTTGGAAAGACCCAGTACTTC,CASSLRAGVGKTQYF
TRBJ2-1,15,TRBD1,TRBV7-3,many,TGTGCCAGCAGCTCTCGACAGGGTAGACACGATGAGCAGTTCTTC,CASSSRQGRHDEQFF
TRBJ2-2,16,TRBD1,TRBV5-4,.,TGTGCCAGCAGCTTGACAGGGGGTTCGAACACCGGGGAGCTGTTTTTT,CASSLTGGSNTGELFF
TRBJ1-5,14,TRBD1,TRBV28,.,TGTGCCAGCCGGACAGGGGGAGGGAATCAGCCCCAGCATTTT,CASRTGGGNQPQHF
TRBJ2-3,15,TRBD2,TRBV4-1,medium-sized,TGCGCCAGCAGCCGTTTAGCGGGAGCCGGAGATACGCAGTATTTT,CASSRLAGAGDTQYF
TRBJ1-3,12,.,TRBV7-9,.,TGTGCCAGCAGCCGCCACGGAAACACCATATATTTT,CASSRHGNTIYF
TRBJ2-3,14,TRBD1,TRBV7-9,many,TGTGCCAGCAGCCCGGGACAGAGCACAGATACGCAGTATTTT,CASSPGQSTDTQYF
TRBJ1-1,14,.,TRBV6-1,.,TGTGCCAGCAGTGAAAGTGGCGTAAGGACTGAAGCTTTCTTT,CASSESGVRTEAFF
TRBJ2-1,13,.,TRBV19,few,TGTGCCAGTAGTATCTTCTACGACAATGAGCAGTTCTTC,CASSIFYDNEQFF
TRBJ2-7,14,.,TRBV20-1,few,TGCAGTGCTAGATCCCGGGACCGGGTATATGAGCAGTACTTC,CSARSRDRVYEQYF
TRBJ2-3,15,TRBD2,TRBV20-1,.,TGCAGTACTAGACTAGCGGGAGGGGGGGCGGATACGCAGTATTTT,CSTRLAGGGADTQYF
TRBJ2-1,16,TRBD2,TRBV27,many,TGTGCCAGCAGTTGGCTAGCGGGAGGGTCCTACAATGAGCAGTTCTTC,CASSWLAGGSYNEQFF
TRBJ2-3,18,TRBD2,TRBV4-1,few,TGCGCCAGCAGCCAAGCGGGAATAGCGGGAGGCCACCGAGATACGCAGTATTTT,CASSQAGIAGGHRDTQYF
TRBJ2-1,14,TRBD2,TRBV20-1,once,TGCAGTGCTAGGCGCAGCGGGACCTACAATGAGCAGTTCTTC,CSARRSGTYNEQFF
TRBJ2-3,12,TRBD2,TRBV12-3/TRBV12-4,few,TGTGCCAGCAGCTCCGGGGGGGATACGCAGTATTTT,CASSSGGDTQYF
TRBJ2-2,13,TRBD2,TRBV7-9,.,TGTGCCAGCAGCTCCGGGGGGGCCGGGGAGCTGTTTTTT,CASSSGGAGELFF
TRBJ1-2,11,.,TRBV20-1,many,TGCAGTGGTTGGGACCGGGCTGGCTACACCTTC,CSGWDRAGYTF
TRBJ2-5,16,TRBD1,TRBV7-9,.,TGTGCCAGCAGCCCACGACAGGGGATGGGATGGGAGACCCAGTACTTC,CASSPRQGMGWETQYF
TRBJ2-6,18,TRBD1,TRBV4-2,many,TGTGCCAGCAGCCCCCTGCCGGCAGGGGGCTCTGGGGCCAACGTCCTGACTTTC,CASSPLPAGGSGANVLTF
TRBJ2-7,15,.,TRBV6-1,.,TGTGCCGGCAGTGACATGGAAGCGATTGCCTACGAGCAGTACTTC,CAGSDMEAIAYEQYF
TRBJ2-7,15,.,TRBV4-2,medium-sized,TGTGCCAGCAGCCAGGAGCAATCAAGGAGCGTCGAGCAGTACTTC,CASSQEQSRSVEQYF
TRBJ2-3,16,TRBD2,TRBV7-2,.,TGTGCCAGCAGCCGCGGACTAGCGGGAGGGAAGGATACGCAGTATTTT,CASSRGLAGGKDTQYF
TRBJ2-5,13,.,TRBV7-2,.,TGTGCCAGCAGCAAAGGAGGGGGACAGACCCAGTACTTC,CASSKGGGQTQYF
TRBJ2-7,12,.,TRBV27,.,TGTGCCACCCTGGGCTATCTATACGAGCAGTACTTC,CATLGYLYEQYF
TRBJ2-1,16,.,TRBV9,many,TGTGCCAGCAGCGTAGACCCCGCTGGGGGGCACAATGAGCAGTTCTTC,CASSVDPAGGHNEQFF
TRBJ2-7,13,.,TRBV11-1,.,TGTGCCAGTCGTCCGGGAGACAACTACGAGCAGTACTTC,CASRPGDNYEQYF
TRBJ1-2,16,TRBD1,TRBV6-1,many,TGTGCCAGCAGTGGACGACCGGGACAGTGGAGGGGAGGCTACACCTTC,CASSGRPGQWRGGYTF
TRBJ1-2,15,.,TRBV2,many,TGTGCCAGCAGTGACAGGGGCTCGGTGAACTATGGCTACACCTTC,CASSDRGSVNYGYTF
TRBJ2-1,11,.,TRBV5-1,many,TGCGCCAGCAGCTTGGCCAATGAGCAGTTCTTC,CASSLANEQFF
TRBJ1-1,15,TRBD1,TRBV20-1,.,TGCAGTGCTAGAGACGCCGGACAGGGGGACACTGAAGCTTTCTTT,CSARDAGQGDTEAFF
TRBJ2-3,13,.,TRBV25-1,.,TGTGCCAGCAGTGCTACGACCCCAGATACGCAGTATTTT,CASSATTPDTQYF
TRBJ1-5,15,.,TRBV6-5,few,TGTGCCAGCAGTAGGGGCTACGGTAGCAATCAGCCCCAGCATTTT,CASSRGYGSNQPQHF
TRBJ2-7,12,.,TRBV20-1,many,TGCAGTGCTGTGGGCCAGGGGGGCGAGCAGTACTTC,CSAVGQGGEQYF
TRBJ2-1,15,TRBD2,TRBV20-1,.,TGCAGTGCTAGGGGTTGGGAGGGCCCTAACAATGAGCAGTTCTTC,CSARGWEGPNNEQFF
TRBJ1-3,15,.,TRBV28,.,TGTGCCAGCAGCTTCCTGCCAGGGAGTGAAAACACCATATATTTT,CASSFLPGSENTIYF
TRBJ1-2,15,TRBD1,TRBV4-1,many,TGCGCCAGCAGCCAAGATCAATTTACAGGGGGCGGCTACACCTTC,CASSQDQFTGGGYTF
TRBJ2-7,13,.,TRBV30,.,TGTGCCTGGAGTGTTGGCGGATCCTACGAGCAGTACTTC,CAWSVGGSYEQYF